The text below deals with one TCR beta chain. This sample is drawn from a study of blood T cell repertoires in COVID-19. This table comes from immunoSEQ multiplex PCR, and its TCRdb copy is limited to in-frame clones, with some not included. The data hold roughly 57,000 clones, with approximately 90% observed a single time. Patients at the Seattle site were enrolled during active infection and followed longitudinally. The CDR3 sequence is 20 residues long. Trimming took 2 bases from V and 5 from J; bases not matched to a gene: 21. In germline, CDR1 is MGHRA, CDR2 YSYEKL. This chain joins TRBV4-1 and TRBJ2-5, with 9 bases aligning to TRBD2. This TCR was sampled from a woman aged 55-70 years with COVID-19, enrolled during active disease. Sequenced: peripheral blood. CDR3 in amino acids: CASSQSFTSAGGRGTETQYF. For the CDR3, the DNA is TGCGCCAGCAGCCAATCTTTCACATCGGCGGGAGGGAGGGGGACGGAGACCCAGTACTTC.